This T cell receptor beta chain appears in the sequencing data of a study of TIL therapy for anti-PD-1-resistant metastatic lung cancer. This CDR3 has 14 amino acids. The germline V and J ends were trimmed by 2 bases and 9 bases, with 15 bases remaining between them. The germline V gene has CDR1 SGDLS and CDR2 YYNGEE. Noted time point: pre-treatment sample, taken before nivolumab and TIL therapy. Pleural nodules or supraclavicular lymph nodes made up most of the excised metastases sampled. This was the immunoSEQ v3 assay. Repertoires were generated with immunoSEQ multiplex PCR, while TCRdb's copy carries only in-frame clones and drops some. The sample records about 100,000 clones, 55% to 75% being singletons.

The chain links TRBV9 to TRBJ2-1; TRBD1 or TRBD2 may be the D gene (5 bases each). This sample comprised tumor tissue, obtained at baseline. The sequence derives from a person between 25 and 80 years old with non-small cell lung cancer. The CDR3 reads CASSVSTRTSEQFF. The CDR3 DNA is TGTGCCAGCAGCGTCTCCACTAGGACAAGTGAGCAGTTCTTC. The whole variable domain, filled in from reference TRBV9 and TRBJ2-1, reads DSGVTQTPKHLITATGQRVTLRCSPRSGDLSVYWYQQSLDQGLQFLIQYYNGEERAKGNILERFSAQQFPDLHSELNLSSLELGDSALYFCASSVSTRTSEQFFGPGTRLTVL.